This is a list of T cell receptor beta chains from one sample in a study of response to subunit inactivated influenza vaccine. TCRdb used MiXCR to reprocess the RT-PCR reads, holding one entry per CDR3 protein. The sample has more than 400,000 distinct CDR3 sequences, less than 7.5% seen once. The input for sequencing was PBMCs from blood, taken roughly 24 months after vaccination. The receptors stem from a man between 50 and 69 years old who received an inactivated influenza vaccine. Each CDR3 is given with its conserved first and last residue. The order of the fields is clone size, J gene, V gene, D gene, CDR3 DNA, CDR3 protein. D genes are given only for firm matches. The size field is filled for only some rows; it gives once, few, many or a size class.

few,TRBJ1-2,TRBV18,-,TGTGCCAGCTCGCCTCGGGACGGGGGCTACACCTTC,CASSPRDGGYTF
-,TRBJ1-4,TRBV6-5,-,TGTGCCAGCAGTTACTTGCGCGGTCCAACTAATGAAAAACTGTTTTTT,CASSYLRGPTNEKLFF
few,TRBJ2-3,TRBV24-1,-,TGTGCCACCAGTGATTGGGACACAGATACGCAGTATTTT,CATSDWDTDTQYF
-,TRBJ1-6,TRBV20-1,-,TGCAGTGCTAGGTCACGATCTTCACCCCTCCACTTT,CSARSRSSPLHF
many,TRBJ1-5,TRBV9,TRBD1,TGTGCCAGCAGCGCGACAGGGGGTCGGAATCAGCCCCAGCATTTT,CASSATGGRNQPQHF
many,TRBJ2-2,TRBV12-3/TRBV12-4,TRBD2,TGTGCCAGCACCACTTGGGGGAGGGACACCGGGGAGCTGTTTTTT,CASTTWGRDTGELFF
few,TRBJ2-5,TRBV29-1,TRBD2,TGCAGCGTTCTGACTAGCGGGGGGGCCAACTTCGAGACCCAGTACTTC,CSVLTSGGANFETQYF
-,TRBJ2-7,TRBV6-1,TRBD1,TGTGCCAGCTCGGACAGGGGGCACGAGCAGTACTTC,CASSDRGHEQYF
-,TRBJ2-1,TRBV12-3/TRBV12-4,-,TGTGCCAGCAGTTTAGGGCTAGAGAACAATGAGCAGTTCTTC,CASSLGLENNEQFF
-,TRBJ2-7,TRBV7-2,-,TGTGCCAGCAGCGCGGGGAGGCAGTCCTACGCGCAGTACTTC,CASSAGRQSYAQYF
many,TRBJ2-7,TRBV6-1,TRBD1,TGTGCCAGCAGCCGGGACAGTCCTTACGAGCAGTACTTC,CASSRDSPYEQYF
few,TRBJ2-3,TRBV12-3/TRBV12-4,TRBD2,TGTGCCAGCAGTTCTAGACTAGCGGGGCGCCCAGATACGCAGTATTTT,CASSSRLAGRPDTQYF
many,TRBJ1-2,TRBV7-8,-,TGTGCCAGCAGCCCCGGACTGGTCTATGGCTACACCTTC,CASSPGLVYGYTF
many,TRBJ2-5,TRBV9,-,TGTGCCAGCAGCGTACTGGGGAGGGGGGAGACCCAGTACTTC,CASSVLGRGETQYF
few,TRBJ2-7,TRBV28,-,TGTGCCAGCAGTTTAGTTTTGTCAGACGAGCAGTACTTC,CASSLVLSDEQYF
many,TRBJ2-2,TRBV7-8,TRBD2,TGTGCCAGCAGCTCTAACCTCCTAGCGGGGAACACCGGGGAGCTGTTTTTT,CASSSNLLAGNTGELFF
-,TRBJ1-2,TRBV4-1,TRBD1,TGCGCCAGCAGCCAACTTACCGGGACAGGTGGCTACACCTTC,CASSQLTGTGGYTF
-,TRBJ1-2,TRBV5-1,TRBD1,TGCGCCAGCTGCCAGGGGGTTAAGAACTATGGCTACACCTTC,CASCQGVKNYGYTF
few,TRBJ2-1,TRBV4-2,TRBD1,TGTGCCAGCAGCCTACAGGGGGCTGAGCAGTTCTTC,CASSLQGAEQFF
many,TRBJ1-2,TRBV5-6,-,TGTGCCAGCAGTTTGGGGGGAAGGTATGGCTACACCTTC,CASSLGGRYGYTF
-,TRBJ2-3,TRBV4-1,TRBD2,TGCGCCAGCAGCCCAGCGGGACTTGCACGGAATACGCAGTATTTT,CASSPAGLARNTQYF
-,TRBJ2-7,TRBV18,TRBD2,TGTGCCAGCTCCTTTGGGACTAGCGTCTCCTACGAGCAGTACTTC,CASSFGTSVSYEQYF
-,TRBJ2-5,TRBV10-3,TRBD1,TGTGCCATCAGTGGACCGGGACAGGGATTGGAGACCCAGTACTTC,CAISGPGQGLETQYF
many,TRBJ2-2,TRBV6-6,-,TGTGCCAGCAGAGGGACCGTGGAGCTGTTTTTT,CASRGTVELFF
many,TRBJ2-3,TRBV27,TRBD2,TGTGCCAGCAGCCATGAGCGGGGCCCCACAGATACGCAGTATTTT,CASSHERGPTDTQYF
many,TRBJ2-3,TRBV12-3/TRBV12-4,-,TGTGCCAGCAGTACTAGCCCAGATACGCAGTATTTT,CASSTSPDTQYF
many,TRBJ1-1,TRBV5-1,TRBD1,TGCGCCAGCAGTGGGGGACAGGGGGCAGCTGAAGCTTTCTTT,CASSGGQGAAEAFF
few,TRBJ1-1,TRBV20-1,-,TGCAGTGCTAGCAGGGAAGGTAGTTTCTTT,CSASREGSFF
-,TRBJ2-1,TRBV7-2,-,TGTGCCAGCAGCCGTTCCAGGGCAAGCTCCTACAATGAGCAGTTCTTC,CASSRSRASSYNEQFF
few,TRBJ2-1,TRBV4-2,TRBD1,TGTGCCAGCAGCCAAGCTACAGGGGGCCCCCGTCATGAGCAGTTCTTC,CASSQATGGPRHEQFF
-,TRBJ2-3,TRBV5-6,-,TGTGCCAGCAGCCCCGGGCTGGGGAGCACAGATACGCAGTATTTT,CASSPGLGSTDTQYF
few,TRBJ1-2,TRBV4-1,-,TGCGCCAGCAGCCAAGAATTTACCTACGGAAATTATGGCTACACCTTC,CASSQEFTYGNYGYTF
many,TRBJ2-5,TRBV6-1,TRBD1,TGTGCCAGCAACCCCTTTGGCGGACAGGGGTCAGAGACCCAGTACTTC,CASNPFGGQGSETQYF
few,TRBJ1-2,TRBV20-1,-,TGCAGTGCTAGGGAGTTCGGGAACTATGGCTACACCTTC,CSAREFGNYGYTF
-,TRBJ2-3,TRBV7-8,-,TGTGCCAGCAGCTTAGCTACAGGGAGGAGGAGCACAGATACGCAGTATTTT,CASSLATGRRSTDTQYF
-,TRBJ2-7,TRBV7-2,-,TGTGCCAGCAGCCCGCAGGGGAGGGTCGCCGAGCAGTACTTC,CASSPQGRVAEQYF
-,TRBJ2-6,TRBV7-8,-,TGTGCCAGCAGCTTACATCGAGACCATATGACTTTC,CASSLHRDHMTF
-,TRBJ1-3,TRBV4-3,-,TGCGCCAGCAGCCAAGATGGGCCAGGAACTGGAAACACCATATATTTT,CASSQDGPGTGNTIYF
few,TRBJ2-3,TRBV3-1,-,TGTGCCAGCAGCCAAATAATCCACACGGGGACAGATACGCAGTATTTT,CASSQIIHTGTDTQYF
few,TRBJ2-5,TRBV7-9,-,TGTGCCAGCAGCTCAGGGACCGGAGGGGAGACCCAGTACTTC,CASSSGTGGETQYF
few,TRBJ1-4,TRBV12-3/TRBV12-4,-,TGTGCCAGCAGTTTGTCAGAGACAGGCAGTGAAAAACTGTTTTTT,CASSLSETGSEKLFF
few,TRBJ2-7,TRBV6-1,-,TGTGCCAGCAGTGAATGGACGACAGATTCCTACGAGCAGTACTTC,CASSEWTTDSYEQYF
few,TRBJ2-3,TRBV11-2,-,TGTGCCAGCAGCTTAACCTCAGGGCCCCTATCCACAGATACGCAGTATTTT,CASSLTSGPLSTDTQYF
many,TRBJ1-1,TRBV29-1,-,TGCAGCGTCGCCGGGACATCCACTGAAGCTTTCTTT,CSVAGTSTEAFF
many,TRBJ2-1,TRBV29-1,TRBD2,TGCAGCGTAACCGGGACTAGCGAACAGAGCTCCTACAATGAGCAGTTCTTC,CSVTGTSEQSSYNEQFF
many,TRBJ1-2,TRBV9,-,TGTGCCAGCAGTGGCGGACAGTTTGGAGTAGGCTACACCTTC,CASSGGQFGVGYTF
-,TRBJ1-2,TRBV12-3/TRBV12-4,-,TGTGCCAGCAGTTTGCCGGGGATCTATGGCTACACCTTC,CASSLPGIYGYTF